The present TCR beta chain was sequenced within a study of T cells after yellow fever vaccination. Germline V gene data show CDR1 as MNHEY and CDR2 as SMNVEV (reference sequence). The CDR3 is 16 amino acids. V shed 1 base and J shed 5 bases, with 17 bases lying between them. TCRdb used MiXCR to reprocess the 5' RACE reads, holding one entry per CDR3 protein. The table lists 300,000 or so distinct CDR3 sequences, almost 4% of them singletons. This clonotype was detected a few times. The rearrangement uses TRBV27 and TRBJ1-1; no reliable D call. The TCR was taken from a man aged 18 to 35 who received the YFV17D yellow fever vaccine. Material: PBMCs, obtained 5 days after the yellow fever booster vaccination. The CDR3: CASSLYRSSPLTEAFF. CDR3 nucleotides: TGTGCCAGCAGTTTATACCGCAGCTCCCCGTTGACTGAAGCTTTCTTT.